This entry lists 8 T cell receptor beta chains sequenced from one sample in a study of T cells in Graves' hyperthyroidism and ophthalmopathy. RNA transcripts served as the template for amplifying TCR beta CDR3 regions. TCR CDR3 underwent first-round RT-PCR with the HTBI primer set. TCRdb passed the multiplex PCR reads through MiXCR, listing each CDR3 protein once. The sample records approximately 630,000 distinct CDR3 sequences, around 15% being singletons. The sample taken for sequencing was blood. The receptors stem from a woman in her 30s with Graves' hyperthyroidism.

This clonotype was seen ten or more times. This chain joins TRBV7-2 and TRBJ2-7; 7 nucleotides agree with TRBD1. Germline V gives CDR1 SGHTA, CDR2 FQGNSA. Trimming took 0 bases from V and 4 from J; bases not matched to a gene: 9. This CDR3 has 16 residues. The CDR3 region is CASSLANRGGGYEQYF. CDR3 in DNA: TGTGCCAGCAGCTTAGCAAACAGAGGGGGCGGATACGAGCAGTACTTC.

Ten or more counts support this clonotype. CDR3 protein: CASSLPGHSGETQYF. Written as DNA, the CDR3 is TGTGCCAGCAGTCTACCAGGACATTCAGGGGAGACCCAGTACTTC. V usage is TRBV12-3 or TRBV12-4 and J usage is TRBJ2-5, with D perhaps matching TRBD1 (5 bases). V was cut by 5 bases and J by 5 bases, with 18 bases left in between. CDR3 length: 15 amino acids.

This clonotype was seen ten or more times. The chain uses TRBV20-1 and TRBJ1-1; D perhaps matches TRBD1 (5 bases). Germline V lookup: CDR1 DFQATT, CDR2 SNEGSKA (reference sequence). This CDR3 has 15 residues. Trimming left V 5 bases short and J 1 base short, with 17 bases between. CDR3 amino acids: CSAGLGAGTNTEAFF. For the CDR3, the DNA is TGCAGTGCTGGGCTAGGGGCAGGGACGAACACTGAAGCTTTCTTT.

V and J are TRBV6-1 and TRBJ2-5; the D is unclear. Germline loops: CDR1 MNHNS, CDR2 SASEGT. CDR3 length equals 14 residues. V was trimmed by 4 bases and J by 4 bases, leaving 13 bases between them. The CDR3 loop is CASSVSGKGETQYF. The CDR3 nucleotides read TGTGCCAGCAGTGTTTCCGGCAAGGGAGAGACCCAGTACTTC.

This clonotype has a count of ten or more. V usage is TRBV20-1 and J usage is TRBJ2-2; possible D gene TRBD1, 5 bases. This CDR3 comprises 14 residues. Trimming shortened V by 7 bases and J by 2 bases, and 14 bases separated the two germline ends. Per the germline V gene, CDR1 is DFQATT and CDR2 is SNEGSKA (reference sequence). CDR3 in DNA: TGCAGTGGGTTAAGGGGTGGAAACACCGGGGAGCTGTTTTTT. It codes for CSGLRGGNTGELFF.

The sample holds a few counts of this clonotype. V gene TRBV12-3 or TRBV12-4 combines with J gene TRBJ2-1; TRBD2 is a possible D gene (7 bases). There are 16 residues in the CDR3. Trimming took 1 base from V and 3 from J, leaving 13 bases between them. Here the CDR3 DNA reads TGTGCCAGCAGTTTAGTGGGGGGGCGCAACTACAATGAGCAGTTCTTC. Protein product: CASSLVGGRNYNEQFF.

This clonotype was picked up a small number of times. This chain connects TRBV5-1 to TRBJ2-7, with D tentatively TRBD1 (6 bases). From germline, CDR1 is SGHRS and CDR2 YFSETQ. This CDR3 region has 15 residues. The V end was cut by 0 bases, the J end by 2 bases, with 12 bases between. This chain's CDR3 is CASSLGLGGTYEQYF. The CDR3 DNA reads TGCGCCAGCAGCTTGGGCCTAGGGGGTACCTACGAGCAGTACTTC.

This chain's CDR3 is CASSPGGLSGANVLTF. In DNA form, the CDR3 reads TGTGCCAGCAGCCCGGGAGGACTCTCTGGGGCCAACGTCCTGACTTTC. This sequence joins TRBV5-4 and TRBJ2-6; TRBD2 matches at 7 bases. The CDR3 is made up of 16 amino acids. J was trimmed by 0 bases and V by 4 bases; bases with no gene match: 4. The germline CDR1 and CDR2 sequences are SGHNT and YYREEE (reference sequence).